This T cell receptor (beta chain) was documented in a study of beta chain features in type 1 diabetes. The authors reverse transcribed all of the isolated RNA, so sequencing captured expressed TCRB transcripts. Some clones are missing from TCRdb's copy, which holds only in-frame ones; the method was immunoSEQ multiplex PCR. The data hold some 300,000 clones, with around 7.8% observed a single time. Markers CD45RO/CCR7/CD25/CD127/CD95/CD27 served to sort CD4+ naive, central memory, regulatory and stem cell-like memory cells. The CDR3 runs 13 residues. Per germline, CDR1 SGHTA and CDR2 FQGNSA. V shed 5 bases and J shed 11 bases, with 18 bases lying between them.

This receptor was identified in a woman aged 18-30 years in good health. This chain links TRBV7-2 with TRBJ1-2, with D uncertain. Sample: central memory CD4+ T cells from blood. In DNA, the CDR3 is TGTGCCAGCAGCCCGGAGGCATTGCTTGGTTACACCTTC. Its translation: CASSPEALLGYTF.